What follows are 16 T cell receptor beta chains derived from one specimen sequenced in a study of T cell responses to AZD1222 COVID-19 vaccine. The table came from immunoSEQ multiplex PCR; TCRdb's copy has only in-frame clones and leaves some out. Of approximately 92,000 clones listed, 87% are singletons. Source: peripheral blood, taken on day 0 of AZD1222 vaccination. The receptor set was obtained from an adult in good health.

This chain joins TRBV11-1 and TRBJ1-2; 7 nucleotides match TRBD1. V shed 4 bases, J shed 7 bases, and the junction held 6 bases outside the gene matches. CDR3 size: 13 residues. Germline CDR1 SGHAT, CDR2 FQDESV (reference sequence). CDR3 sequence: CASSYDRVSGYTF. The CDR3 coding sequence is TGTGCCAGCAGCTATGACAGGGTCAGTGGCTACACCTTC.

V usage is TRBV3-1 (or the pseudogene TRBV3-2) and J usage is TRBJ2-2; 9 positions match TRBD2. J gave up 10 bases and V 6 bases, and 15 bases lay outside the gene matches. This CDR3 is built from 16 residues. Germline CDR1 reads LGHDT; CDR2 reads YNNKEL (reference sequence). The CDR3 spells CASRPPGIAGVVELFF. In DNA form, the CDR3 reads TGTGCCAGCAGGCCGCCGGGGATAGCGGGAGTAGTGGAGCTGTTTTTT.

The chain joins TRBV5-6 to TRBJ1-4, with D maybe TRBD1 (5 bases). Germline lookup yields CDR1 SGHDT and CDR2 YYEEEE. Trimming left V 0 bases short and J 13 bases short, with 10 bases between. CDR3 length: 12 amino acids. CDR3 in amino acids: CASSLAAGSLFF. CDR3 coding DNA: TGTGCCAGCAGCTTGGCGGCAGGGTCACTGTTTTTT.

This sequence joins TRBV24-1 and TRBJ2-1; TRBD1 agrees at 7 bases. The V segment lost 5 bases and the J segment 4 bases; nucleotides outside the gene matches: 7. CDR3 length: 15 residues. Germline CDR1 reads KGHDR; CDR2 reads SFDVKD. The CDR3 spells CATSVLGTDYNEQFF. CDR3 sequence (DNA): TGTGCCACCAGTGTTTTAGGGACAGATTACAATGAGCAGTTCTTC.

The V gene is TRBV11-2, the J gene TRBJ1-1, with TRBD1 matching 9 bases. After removal of 6 bases from V and 6 bases from J, the junction contained 14 bases not matched to a gene. Germline CDR1 SGHAT, CDR2 FQNNGV. The CDR3 loop spans 16 amino acids. The CDR3 bases are TGTGCCAGCAGAGCCGGGACAGGGTGGCAGGGAGCTGAAGCTTTCTTT. Translation gives CASRAGTGWQGAEAFF.

The chain uses TRBV7-3 and TRBJ1-6, with 8 bases matching TRBD1. Per germline, CDR1 SGHTA and CDR2 FQGTGA. This CDR3 has 15 residues. V was pared by 6 bases and J by 8 bases, with 9 bases of the junction left unmatched. DNA of the CDR3: TGTGCCAGCAGTTTGACAGGGGTAAACCATTCACCCCTCCACTTT. It yields the protein CASSLTGVNHSPLHF. Based on the CDR3 plus reference TRBV7-3 and TRBJ1-6, the full variable domain is GAGVSQTPSNKVTEKGKYVELRCDPISGHTALYWYRQSLGQGPEFLIYFQGTGAADDSGLPNDRFFAVRPEGSVSTLKIQRTERGDSAVYLCASSLTGVNHSPLHFGNGTRLTVT.

This chain connects TRBV3-1 (or the pseudogene TRBV3-2) to TRBJ2-5; 7 bases are a match to TRBD1. After removal of 4 bases from V and 5 bases from J, the junction contained 1 base not matched to a gene. The germline gives CDR1 LGHDT, CDR2 YNNKEL (reference sequence). This CDR3 is built from 12 residues. CDR3 sequence reads: CASSPTGETQYF. CDR3 coding DNA: TGTGCCAGCAGCCCGACAGGGGAGACCCAGTACTTC.

The J gene is TRBJ2-1, the V gene TRBV3-1 (or the pseudogene TRBV3-2); 7 bases are a match to TRBD2. CDR1 is LGHDT, CDR2 YNNKEL, per germline (reference sequence). V dropped 1 base and J dropped 0; count of bases not matched to a gene: 3. CDR3 length: 16 residues. As DNA, the CDR3 is TGTGCCAGCAGCCAAGGGCTAGCGGACTCCTACAATGAGCAGTTCTTC. It translates to CASSQGLADSYNEQFF.

V usage is TRBV9 and J usage is TRBJ1-5; D gene unclear. The CDR3 has 14 residues. CDR1 is SGDLS and CDR2 is YYNGEE in the germline V gene. Trimming left V 3 bases short and J 7 bases short, with 14 bases between. Here the CDR3 DNA reads TGTGCCAGCAGCGAGCGGCCTGGGGTCCAGCCCCAGCATTTT. Its translation: CASSERPGVQPQHF.

The rearrangement links TRBV3-1 (or the pseudogene TRBV3-2) to TRBJ2-3; 8 nucleotides match TRBD2. The CDR3 length is 14 residues. CDR1 is LGHDT, CDR2 YNNKEL, per germline (reference sequence). The junction had 5 bases not matched to a gene; V was cut back by 2 bases and J by 7 bases. The CDR3 protein is CASSQHGGENTQYF. The CDR3 coding sequence is TGTGCCAGCAGCCAACACGGGGGGGAAAATACGCAGTATTTT.

The chain joins TRBV9 to TRBJ1-2; possibly TRBD1 for D (6 bases). Trimming shortened V by 0 bases and J by 2 bases, and 8 bases separated the two germline ends. Per the germline V gene, CDR1 is SGDLS and CDR2 is YYNGEE. There are 14 residues in the CDR3. The CDR3 reads CASSVGQGNYGYTF. The DNA of the CDR3 is TGTGCCAGCAGCGTAGGGCAGGGGAACTATGGCTACACCTTC.

V usage is TRBV29-1 and J usage is TRBJ2-1; no definite D call. The V end was cut by 4 bases, the J end by 5 bases, with 3 bases between. Germline CDR1 SQVTM, CDR2 ANQGSEA. This CDR3 region has 10 residues. CDR3 coding DNA: TGCAGCGTTGGGGACAATGAGCAGTTCTTC. Translated: CSVGDNEQFF.

This clone has a handful of counts. The chain carries TRBV2 and TRBJ2-7, with TRBD2 as a possible D gene (6 bases). V was pared by 7 bases and J by 0 bases, with 13 bases between. The germline V gene has CDR1 SNHLY and CDR2 FYNNEI. The CDR3 runs to 14 residues. The CDR3 here is CASKMGGDSYEQYF. DNA of the CDR3: TGTGCCAGCAAAATGGGCGGGGACTCCTACGAGCAGTACTTC.

The V gene is TRBV19, the J gene TRBJ2-1, with 8 bases identical to TRBD2. The germline V gene has CDR1 LNHDA and CDR2 SQIVND (reference sequence). The V segment lost 5 bases and the J segment 6 bases; nucleotides outside the gene matches: 6. The length of the CDR3 is 14 residues. DNA for the CDR3: TGTGCCAGTAGTTTCGAGCGGGAGAGCAATGAGCAGTTCTTC. Translation: CASSFERESNEQFF. The full variable domain, rest sourced from reference TRBV19 and TRBJ2-1, is DGGITQSPKYLFRKEGQNVTLSCEQNLNHDAMYWYRQDPGQGLRLIYYSQIVNDFQKGDIAEGYSVSREKKESFPLTVTSAQKNPTAFYLCASSFERESNEQFFGPGTRLTVL.

This chain connects TRBV2 to TRBJ2-1; the D gene is possibly TRBD1 (5 bases). Per germline, CDR1 SNHLY and CDR2 FYNNEI. V was clipped by 4 bases and J by 10 bases, with 14 bases between them. CDR3 size: 13 residues. CDR3 sequence reads: CASSGVGDREQFF. DNA of the CDR3: TGTGCCAGCAGTGGAGTAGGGGATCGGGAGCAGTTCTTC.

V usage is TRBV6-2 or TRBV6-3 and J usage is TRBJ2-1; the D is unclear. Per germline, CDR1 MNHEY and CDR2 SVGEGT. CDR3 length: 15 amino acids. V was trimmed by 1 base and J by 1 base, leaving 8 bases between them. CDR3: CASSYYFGSYNEQFF. For the CDR3, the DNA is TGTGCCAGCAGTTACTACTTTGGTTCCTACAATGAGCAGTTCTTC.